Following are 25 T cell receptor beta chains from one sample sequenced in a study of neurological immune-mediated disorders. MiXCR was run by TCRdb on the 5' RACE reads, yielding one entry per CDR3 protein. Altogether 35,000 to 55,000 distinct CDR3 sequences are present, around 6% being singletons, with the ten largest covering about 0.57%. The sequencing input was CD4+ T cells from blood. These receptor sequences come from a woman between 40 and 50 years old in good health.

Many counts were recorded for this clonotype. The chain couples TRBV12-3 or TRBV12-4 to TRBJ1-2; D gene unclear. V was shortened by 7 bases and J by 4 bases, with 19 bases between the two germline ends. The CDR3 runs 15 residues. The CDR3: CASTPQDGSGYGYTF. CDR3 nucleotides: TGTGCCAGCACCCCCCAAGACGGTTCGGGCTATGGCTACACCTTC.

The table lists this clonotype with many counts. The chain links TRBV7-9 to TRBJ2-2; 8 nucleotides match TRBD1. Trimming took 6 bases from V and 2 from J; bases not matched to a gene: 11. The CDR3 is 17 amino acids. CDR1 and CDR2 (germline): SEHNR, FQNEAQ (reference sequence). The CDR3 sequence: CASRSTSGQDNTGELFF. The CDR3 DNA follows: TGTGCCAGCAGATCGACGTCGGGACAGGACAACACCGGGGAGCTGTTTTTT.

In its sample, this clonotype was seen many times. The rearrangement joins TRBV10-3 to TRBJ2-2; the D is unclear. Germline V gene sequence: CDR1 ENHRY, CDR2 SYGVKD. The CDR3 is made up of 16 amino acids. The V end was cut by 4 bases, the J end by 2 bases, with 14 bases between. The CDR3 here is CAISARQPTNTGELFF. The CDR3, as DNA: TGTGCCATCAGTGCGCGTCAGCCTACCAACACCGGGGAGCTGTTTTTT.

This clonotype has at least ten counts. In nucleotides, the CDR3 is TGCGCCAGCATGGAGCCAAAAAGGGGGACCCAGTACTTC. This codes for CASMEPKRGTQYF. The V gene is TRBV5-1, the J gene TRBJ2-5; possibly TRBD1 for D (5 bases). CDR3 length equals 13 residues. Germline loops: CDR1 SGHRS, CDR2 YFSETQ. V was shortened by 6 bases and J by 7 bases, with 16 bases between the two germline ends.

This clonotype was detected many times. The chain recombines TRBV20-1 with TRBJ2-1; D is uncertain. V lost 2 bases and J 0 bases, leaving 8 bases between the germline ends. CDR1 is DFQATT, CDR2 SNEGSKA, per germline (reference sequence). This CDR3 contains 14 residues. The CDR3 region has the DNA TGCAGTGCTAGATCTAGGACCTCCTACAATGAGCAGTTCTTC. Its protein is CSARSRTSYNEQFF.

There are many counts of this clonotype. In nucleotides, the CDR3 is TGCGCCAGCAGCTTGGCCTCTCTAGCCGTGACTAGCGGGAGGGCCCATGAGCAGTTCTTC. Protein: CASSLASLAVTSGRAHEQFF. The chain joins TRBV5-1 to TRBJ2-1; 14 bases match TRBD2. This CDR3 is 20 amino acids long. Germline CDR1 reads SGHRS; CDR2 reads YFSETQ. Germline trimming cut 0 bases from V and 8 bases from J; bases unmatched to any gene: 16.

This clonotype has ten or more counts. The chain employs TRBV28 and TRBJ2-7; unclear D gene. The CDR3 totals 15 residues. CDR1 is MDHEN, CDR2 SYDVKM, per germline. V lost 4 bases and J 2 bases, leaving 15 bases between the germline ends. In DNA form, the CDR3 reads TGTGCCAGCAGTTCTCCGGATTCAGCTGCCTACGAGCAGTACTTC. Its translation is CASSSPDSAAYEQYF.

This clonotype was recorded at least ten times. CDR3 coding DNA: TGTGCCAGCAGCTTAGGGGGGGGCAACCGAAATTCACCCCTCCACTTT. Its protein is CASSLGGGNRNSPLHF. The chain links TRBV7-2 to TRBJ1-6; maybe TRBD1 (6 bases). CDR1 and CDR2 from the germline V gene are SGHTA and FQGNSA. CDR3 length: 16 residues. V dropped 1 base and J dropped 7 bases, with 14 bases sitting between them.

By sample fraction, this clonotype is medium-sized. J is TRBJ2-2 and V is TRBV29-1; 10 bases are shared with TRBD1. The CDR3 length is 14 residues. V lost 5 bases to trimming and J lost 5 bases; unmatched junction nucleotides: 5. CDR1 is SQVTM, CDR2 ANQGSEA, per germline. Written as DNA, the CDR3 is TGCAGCGTTTCCGGGACAGGGGTAACCGGGGAGCTGTTTTTT. This gives the protein CSVSGTGVTGELFF.

This clonotype has at least ten counts. The rearrangement uses TRBV3-1 and TRBJ2-2; a weak D match, TRBD1 (5 bases). The CDR3 extends over 17 amino acids. Per the germline V gene, CDR1 is LGHDT and CDR2 is YNNKEL (reference sequence). Trimming left V 1 base short and J 8 bases short, with 20 bases between. CDR3 sequence (DNA): TGTGCCAGCAGCCAAGGAAGGAGACGGACACCAAAGGGGGAGCTGTTTTTT. Translated: CASSQGRRRTPKGELFF.

This clonotype was seen many times. The chain links TRBV5-1 to TRBJ2-2; 12 bases match TRBD2. V lost 2 bases and J lost 5; bases outside the gene matches: 1. The CDR3 totals 15 residues. Per germline, CDR1 SGHRS and CDR2 YFSETQ. The CDR3 DNA reads as TGCGCCAGCAGCTTTGGACTAGCGGGGACCGGGGAGCTGTTTTTT. It specifies CASSFGLAGTGELFF.

The table lists this clonotype with many counts. In DNA form, the CDR3 reads TGTGCCATCAGTGGTAGCGGGAGGTTGGGAGCCAAAAACATTCAGTACTTC. Its translation is CAISGSGRLGAKNIQYF. The V and J genes are TRBV10-3 and TRBJ2-4, with 10 bases matching TRBD2. From germline, CDR1 is ENHRY and CDR2 SYGVKD. V lost 4 bases, J lost 0 bases, and 6 bases stayed unmatched. The CDR3 has 17 amino acids.

In its sample, this clonotype is medium-sized. Germline and junction disagree at one end, which may indicate a read error. The J gene is TRBJ2-5, the V gene TRBV7-2; no reliable D call. Germline CDR1 reads SGHTA; CDR2 reads FQGNSA. The length of the CDR3 is 12 residues. CDR3: CASSLARETQYF. In DNA, the CDR3 is TGCGCCAGCAGCTTGGCGAGGGAGACCCAGTACTTC.

This clonotype came up many times. V is TRBV9 and J is TRBJ1-1; D is unresolved. The V end was cut by 0 bases, the J end by 3 bases, with 15 bases between. Germline values: CDR1 SGDLS, CDR2 YYNGEE. There are 16 residues in the CDR3. The CDR3 spells CASSVVACRVYTEAFF. For the CDR3, the DNA is TGTGCCAGCAGCGTAGTGGCCTGTCGTGTGTACACTGAAGCTTTCTTT.

This clonotype was seen ten or more times. The CDR3 DNA is TGCGCCAGCAGCGCGGGACGGGAAAACTATGGCTACACCTTC. It codes for CASSAGRENYGYTF. The V and J genes are TRBV5-1 and TRBJ1-2; the D gene is possibly TRBD1 (5 bases). Looked up from germline, CDR1 is SGHRS and CDR2 is YFSETQ. The CDR3 has 14 amino acids. The V end lost 4 bases, the J end lost 2 bases, and 12 bases lay between the germline ends.

The sample holds one count of this clonotype. The chain joins TRBV5-6 to TRBJ2-7, with 12 bases that match TRBD1. This CDR3 region has 14 residues. Germline CDR1 SGHDT, CDR2 YYEEEE. V shed 5 bases, J shed 6 bases, and the junction held 6 bases outside the gene matches. CDR3 sequence: CASRGQGASLEQYF. In nucleotides, the CDR3 is TGTGCCAGCAGGGGACAGGGGGCGTCCCTCGAGCAGTACTTC. Based on the CDR3 plus reference TRBV5-6 and TRBJ2-7, the full variable domain is DAGVTQSPTHLIKTRGQQVTLRCSPKSGHDTVSWYQQALGQGPQFIFQYYEEEERQRGNFPDRFSGHQFPNYSSELNVNALLLGDSALYLCASRGQGASLEQYFGPGTRLTVT.

This clonotype was counted many times. This chain joins TRBV7-2 and TRBJ2-1, with 10 bases identical to TRBD2. Germline CDR1 and CDR2: SGHTA and FQGNSA. The CDR3 extends over 15 amino acids. The trim removed 5 bases at V and 10 bases at J, leaving 11 bases unmatched. This chain's CDR3 is CASSPQASGSQEQFF. CDR3 bases: TGTGCCAGCAGCCCCCAGGCTAGCGGGAGCCAAGAGCAGTTCTTC.

The sample holds many counts of this clonotype. The genes are TRBV5-1 and TRBJ2-7, with 11 bases identical to TRBD1. Germline lookup yields CDR1 SGHRS and CDR2 YFSETQ. The junction had 7 bases not matched to a gene; V was cut back by 8 bases and J by 6 bases. CDR3 length: 13 residues. The CDR3 region is CASSGTGGLEQYF. CDR3 DNA sequence: TGCGCCAGTTCCGGGACAGGGGGTCTCGAGCAGTACTTC.

This clonotype was observed at least ten times. V usage is TRBV28 and J usage is TRBJ1-5, with unresolved D. The CDR3 totals 14 residues. V lost 6 bases and J 0 bases, leaving 9 bases between the germline ends. The germline V gene has CDR1 MDHEN and CDR2 SYDVKM. The CDR3 DNA follows: TGTGCCAGCAGGATAAGCACTAGCAATCAGCCCCAGCATTTT. This codes for CASRISTSNQPQHF. Using reference TRBV28 and TRBJ1-5 for the parts outside the CDR3, the full variable domain is DVKVTQSSRYLVKRTGEKVFLECVQDMDHENMFWYRQDPGLGLRLIYFSYDVKMKEKGDIPEGYSVSREKKERFSLILESASTNQTSMYLCASRISTSNQPQHFGDGTRLSIL.

There are many counts of this clonotype. This chain connects TRBV20-1 to TRBJ2-2; the match to TRBD1 covers 7 bases. After removal of 6 bases from V and 2 bases from J, the junction contained 6 bases not matched to a gene. The length of the CDR3 is 14 residues. In germline, CDR1 is DFQATT, CDR2 SNEGSKA (reference sequence). CDR3 sequence: CSASGQQNTGELFF. CDR3 sequence (DNA): TGCAGTGCATCGGGACAGCAAAACACCGGGGAGCTGTTTTTT.

This clonotype showed up many times. The CDR3 DNA reads TGCGCCAGCAGCTTGGACAGGATCATGGGGGAGCTGTTTTTT. Amino acid sequence: CASSLDRIMGELFF. V usage is TRBV5-1 and J usage is TRBJ2-2; TRBD1 is a possible D gene (5 bases). CDR1 is SGHRS and CDR2 is YFSETQ in the germline V gene. The CDR3 spans 14 residues. V shed 0 bases and J shed 8 bases, with 11 bases lying between them.

In its sample, this clonotype was seen many times. The DNA of the CDR3 is TGTGCCAGCAGCTTAGCGGGGACGTATAGCAATCAGCCCCAGCATTTT. Its translation is CASSLAGTYSNQPQHF. The chain uses TRBV7-2 and TRBJ1-5, with D perhaps TRBD1 (5 bases). Trimming took 0 bases from V and 0 from J, leaving 9 bases between them. Germline V gene sequence: CDR1 SGHTA, CDR2 FQGNSA. There are 16 residues in the CDR3. Together with reference TRBV7-2 and TRBJ1-5, the CDR3 gives the full variable domain: GAGVSQSPSNKVTEKGKDVELRCDPISGHTALYWYRQSLGQGLEFLIYFQGNSAPDKSGLPSDRFSAERTGGSVSTLTIQRTQQEDSAVYLCASSLAGTYSNQPQHFGDGTRLSIL.

This clonotype was detected ten times or more. This CDR3 is CASSLDWGLQYF. CDR3 nucleotides: TGTGCCAGCAGCTTAGATTGGGGCCTGCAGTACTTC. The chain joins TRBV7-2 to TRBJ2-7, with a weak D call TRBD1 (5 bases). The CDR3 has 12 amino acids. CDR1 and CDR2 (germline): SGHTA, FQGNSA. V was cut by 1 base and J by 9 bases, with 10 bases left in between. Looking up the rest from reference TRBV7-2 and TRBJ2-7 gives the full variable domain: GAGVSQSPSNKVTEKGKDVELRCDPISGHTALYWYRQSLGQGLEFLIYFQGNSAPDKSGLPSDRFSAERTGGSVSTLTIQRTQQEDSAVYLCASSLDWGLQYFGPGTRLTVT.

This clonotype was observed at least ten times. The CDR3 sequence is CASSSEGNWAYNEQFF. For the CDR3, the DNA is TGCGCCAGCAGCTCTGAAGGGAATTGGGCCTACAATGAGCAGTTCTTC. J is TRBJ2-1 and V is TRBV5-1; D remains ambiguous. This CDR3 has 16 residues. Between the trimmed V and J ends, which lost 3 bases and 2 bases, there was a span of 15 bases. Germline CDR1 is SGHRS and CDR2 is YFSETQ.

This clonotype was seen at least ten times. The V call is TRBV20-1, the J call TRBJ2-7; the match to TRBD1 covers 7 bases. The length of the CDR3 is 11 residues. Looked up from germline, CDR1 is DFQATT and CDR2 is SNEGSKA (reference sequence). J gave up 3 bases and V 7 bases, and 3 bases lay outside the gene matches. CDR3 protein: CSGRDSYEQYF. CDR3 coding DNA: TGCAGTGGAAGGGACAGCTACGAGCAGTACTTC.